This TCR beta chain was identified in a study of blood T cell repertoires in COVID-19. Per germline, CDR1 LNHDA and CDR2 SQIVND (reference sequence). CDR3 length equals 15 residues. Trimming took 5 bases from V and 9 from J; bases not matched to a gene: 8. In the original processing: Estimation of nucleated cell counts was performed using reference gene primer amplification. Profiling relied on immunoSEQ multiplex PCR, and the TCRdb table lists in-frame clones only, not all of them. V, J and clone size are those of that table, while D and trimming were read from the DNA. Of 50,000 to 65,000 clones in the sample, just over 70% were seen once. Within 2 weeks of study entry, exposed participants had contacted a PCR-confirmed or clinician-diagnosed COVID-19 case.

This chain joins TRBV19 and TRBJ2-1; TRBD2 aligns across 12 bases. The specimen sequenced was PBMCs or T cells enriched from blood (not recorded which). The TCR sequence derives from a woman aged 60-70 years who had been exposed to COVID-19. The CDR3 loop reads CASSLAGGPASEQFF. Written as DNA, the CDR3 is TGTGCCAGTAGTCTAGCGGGAGGGCCAGCGAGTGAGCAGTTCTTC.